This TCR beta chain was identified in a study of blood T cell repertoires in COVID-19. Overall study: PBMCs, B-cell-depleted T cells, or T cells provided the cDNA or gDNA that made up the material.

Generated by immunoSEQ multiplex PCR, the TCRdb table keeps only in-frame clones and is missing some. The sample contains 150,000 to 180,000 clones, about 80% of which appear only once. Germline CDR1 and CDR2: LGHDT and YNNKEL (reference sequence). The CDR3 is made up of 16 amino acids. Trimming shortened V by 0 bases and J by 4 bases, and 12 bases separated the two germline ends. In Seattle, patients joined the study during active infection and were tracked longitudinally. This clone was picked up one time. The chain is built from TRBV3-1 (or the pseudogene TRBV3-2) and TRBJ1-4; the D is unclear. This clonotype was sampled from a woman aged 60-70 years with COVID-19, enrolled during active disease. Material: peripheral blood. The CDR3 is CASSQERGQFNEKLFF. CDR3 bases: TGTGCCAGCAGCCAAGAAAGAGGGCAGTTTAATGAAAAACTGTTTTTT.